Described below is a single T cell receptor beta chain sequence and its context. It has no known antigen specificity. Per-nucleotide qualities are absent, and no much larger clonotype sits a single base away. The record originates from a study of blood T cell repertoires in COVID-19 (dated by TCRdb to between 2020 and 2021). Some background on the complete study: The collaborator samples originated in the United States, Italy and Spain and spanned the acute and convalescent phases of COVID-19. HLA class I and class II types, where available, came from metadata supplied by the sample provider rather than from assay-based typing. The dataset comprised deeply sampled blood TCRbeta repertoires from subjects exposed to, actively infected with, or recovered from COVID-19. A freely available public database, intended as a resource for researchers studying the immune response to SARS-CoV-2, is where the repertoires were released. The prospective study material was composed of cDNA or gDNA derived from T cells, B-cell-depleted T cells, or PBMCs. The samples were drawn from the first 160 participants of the ongoing ImmuneRACE study and from about 1,200 subjects provided by 6 global collaborators. The sample metadata nearly always contained a de-identified subject ID, COVID-19 status, age in years and sex. Overall study results and their limits: How much clinical and demographic metadata was included differed by source and by participant, and the metadata was provided uncurated.

Whole blood was collected in K2EDTA tubes by collaborating institutions according to the institutions' own protocols. For TCRbeta analysis, collaborators shipped samples in one of three forms: frozen whole blood, isolated PBMCs, or DNA extracted from either of those sample types. TCRbeta CDR3 regions were amplified from genomic DNA by means of the immunoSEQ Assay, a bias-controlled multiplex PCR. Per the authors' processing: The number of nucleated cells in each sample was estimated from the amplification of reference gene primers within the assay. Sequence reads were collapsed and filtered to measure the absolute abundance of every unique TCRbeta CDR3 rearrangement. Productive Simpson clonality was computed per sample as the square root of Simpson's diversity index over productive rearrangements. TCRdb carries this immuneACCESS record with in-frame sequences only. Its versions omit some clonotypes, under half of them owing to an unresolved V gene in the studies checked, with the rest unexplained. V and J calls and clone size are copied from that table; D and trimming were computed from the DNA. The sample contains 95,000 to 150,000 clones, approximately 81% of them found a single time. Clones ranked in the top ten supply 3.5% to 4.5% of the sample.

CDR1 MNHEY and CDR2 SVGEGT were looked up in the germline V gene. The germline V end is reduced by 6 bases and the J end by 4 bases; junction bases left unmatched: 5. The CDR3 spans 13 residues, from the cysteine through the phenylalanine. Left in the record is the CDR3 DNA by itself, 39 bases read in frame from the first base. The receptor's source is an elderly woman with acute or convalescent COVID-19. The sequencing sample was made of peripheral blood. The V gene is TRBV6-2 or TRBV6-3 and the J gene is TRBJ1-2; 7 central bases correspond to TRBD1. The nucleotide sequence reads TGTGCCAGCAGCCTGGGACAGAGCTATGGCTACACCTTC. Its protein is CASSLGQSYGYTF.